This T cell receptor (beta chain) was sequenced in a study of long-term antiretroviral therapy in people with HIV. Study-wide results and limits: Someone took the blood between about 2003 and 2018, maybe while older ART regimens were in use. Pre-ART expanded clones dominated the repertoire at every time point. Despite increasing after ART, diversity remained lower than that of transplant donor controls.

About this clone itself: Its cognate antigen is unknown.

A v3.0 immunoSEQ assay was performed at survey level. Data came from immunoSEQ multiplex PCR; TCRdb stores just in-frame clones and leaves some out. The sample consists of tens of thousands of clones, approximately 94% of them appearing once. The source of this sequence is a man aged 50 to 60 with HIV. The sample in question was unsorted PBMCs, obtained approximately 7.4 years after starting antiretroviral therapy.

Written as DNA, the CDR3 is TGTGCCAGCAGAGAAATACAGGGGTCGTGGTCACCCCTCCACTTT. Translated, it gives CASREIQGSWSPLHF. The chain uses TRBV6-1 and TRBJ1-6; the match to TRBD1 covers 7 bases. The CDR3 runs to 15 residues. With V trimmed by 6 bases and J by 10 bases, 12 bases remained unmatched. Germline lookup yields CDR1 MNHNS and CDR2 SASEGT.